A single sample gave rise to the 19 T cell receptor beta chains below, sequenced in a study of blood T cell repertoires in COVID-19. Libraries were prepared by immunoSEQ multiplex PCR; TCRdb keeps only in-frame clonotypes and omits some of them. Seen here are about 310,000 clones, around 87% observed once, and the top ten hold roughly 2.3%. Sequenced sample: peripheral blood. The receptors originated from a man younger than 30 with active or convalescent COVID-19.

CDR3 coding DNA: TGTGCCAGCAGCCAATCGACAGGACAAGCTTTCTTT. This gives the protein CASSQSTGQAFF. The V and J genes are TRBV16 and TRBJ1-1; D might be TRBD1 (6 bases). This CDR3 contains 12 residues. Germline CDR1 reads KGHSY; CDR2 reads FQNENV. Trimming removed 0 bases at V and 9 bases at J, with 8 bases between. The full variable domain, rest sourced from reference TRBV16 and TRBJ1-1, is GEEVAQTPKHLVRGEGQKAKLYCAPIKGHSYVFWYQQVLKNEFKFLISFQNENVFDETGMPKERFSAKCLPNSPCSLEIQATKLEDSAVYFCASSQSTGQAFFGQGTRLTVV.

The chain employs TRBV7-9 and TRBJ2-7, with TRBD2 matching 8 bases. V shed 1 base, J shed 4 bases, and the junction held 3 bases outside the gene matches. The CDR3 extends over 14 amino acids. Germline V gene sequence: CDR1 SEHNR, CDR2 FQNEAQ (reference sequence). CDR3 residues: CASSLVTSGYEQYF. CDR3 DNA sequence: TGTGCCAGCAGCTTAGTTACTAGCGGTTACGAGCAGTACTTC.

This clone came up a few times. The V and J genes are TRBV7-9 and TRBJ1-3, with D tentatively TRBD1 (5 bases). V was trimmed by 4 bases and J by 4 bases, leaving 17 bases between them. The CDR3 contains 16 residues. Per germline, CDR1 SEHNR and CDR2 FQNEAQ (reference sequence). The CDR3 sequence: CASSSTPQGGGNTIYF. The CDR3 bases are TGTGCCAGCAGCTCCACCCCCCAGGGCGGAGGAAACACCATATATTTT.

The chain is built from TRBV5-8 and TRBJ2-5; perhaps TRBD1 as D (6 bases). CDR3 length equals 15 residues. Trimming removed 2 bases at V and 4 bases at J, with 15 bases between. Germline V gene lookup returns CDR1 SGHTS and CDR2 YDEGEE. The CDR3, as DNA: TGTGCCAGCAGCTTACAGGGAAGGGAAGCAGAGACCCAGTACTTC. Protein product: CASSLQGREAETQYF.

The CDR3 DNA is TGTGCCACCAGATTACGAGGGAGGGATTTCTATGAGCAGTTCTTC. Translating gives CATRLRGRDFYEQFF. This chain links TRBV15 with TRBJ2-1; 7 bases align to TRBD2. The V segment lost 6 bases and the J segment 8 bases; nucleotides outside the gene matches: 13. CDR3 size: 15 residues. Germline V gene data show CDR1 as LNHNV and CDR2 as YYDKDF (reference sequence).

The gene calls are TRBV5-1 and TRBJ2-7; weak D call: TRBD2 (6 bases). The CDR3 spans 13 residues. Trimming shortened V by 4 bases and J by 4 bases, and 12 bases separated the two germline ends. CDR1 is SGHRS, CDR2 YFSETQ, per germline. CDR3 nucleotide sequence: TGCGCCAGCAGCGCGGGACGGTCATACGAGCAGTACTTC. Translated: CASSAGRSYEQYF.

On this clone itself: The same CDR3 arises from other DNA sequences in this sample as well. V gene TRBV9 combines with J gene TRBJ2-1; D perhaps matches TRBD2 (5 bases). V shed 2 bases and J shed 0 bases, with 6 bases lying between them. The germline V gene encodes CDR1 SGDLS and CDR2 YYNGEE. The CDR3 runs 14 residues. The CDR3 DNA follows: TGTGCCAGCAGCGTTGGGAGCTCCTACAATGAGCAGTTCTTC. It specifies CASSVGSSYNEQFF.

This clone turned up a few times. The chain recombines TRBV4-3 with TRBJ2-5, with 9 nucleotides matching TRBD2. V dropped 3 bases and J dropped 4; count of bases not matched to a gene: 9. This CDR3 has 16 amino acids. Germline values: CDR1 LGHNA, CDR2 YSLEER. In DNA, the CDR3 is TGCGCCAGCAGCCAGAACGGCCTAGCGGGGCCAGAGACCCAGTACTTC. Amino acid sequence: CASSQNGLAGPETQYF.

J is TRBJ1-2 and V is TRBV6-6; 7 nucleotides match TRBD1. After removal of 8 bases from V and 4 bases from J, the junction contained 7 bases not matched to a gene. This CDR3 contains 13 residues. CDR1 is MNHNY, CDR2 SVGAGI, per germline (reference sequence). CDR3 DNA: TGTGCCAGCTCCTCCGGGACAGTCTATGGCTACACCTTC. Protein product: CASSSGTVYGYTF.

This chain links TRBV10-3 with TRBJ2-3, with D possibly matching TRBD1 (5 bases). V dropped 3 bases and J dropped 2 bases, with 15 bases sitting between them. The CDR3 consists of 16 residues. Germline CDR1 and CDR2: ENHRY and SYGVKD. DNA for the CDR3: TGTGCCATCAGTGACCTGGACAAGCGCCCCACAGATACGCAGTATTTT. Amino acids: CAISDLDKRPTDTQYF.

V and J are TRBV7-9 and TRBJ2-1; 7 positions match TRBD1. The V gene end was trimmed by 10 bases and the J gene end by 0 bases; junction bases not matched to a gene: 18. The CDR3 sequence is 18 residues long. Germline lookup yields CDR1 SEHNR and CDR2 FQNEAQ (reference sequence). CDR3 amino acids: CATRDSLNRNNSYNEQFF. The CDR3 DNA reads TGTGCCACCCGGGACAGCCTTAACCGAAACAACTCCTACAATGAGCAGTTCTTC. Drawing the rest from reference TRBV7-9 and TRBJ2-1, the complete variable domain is DTGVSQNPRHKITKRGQNVTFRCDPISEHNRLYWYRQTLGQGPEFLTYFQNEAQLEKSRLLSDRFSAERPKGSFSTLEIQRTEQGDSAMYLCATRDSLNRNNSYNEQFFGPGTRLTVL.

This sequence joins TRBV7-6 and TRBJ2-1; TRBD2 aligns across 12 bases. The junction had 5 bases not matched to a gene; V was cut back by 4 bases and J by 4 bases. Germline-derived CDR1 and CDR2 are SGHVS and FNYEAQ. This CDR3 contains 16 residues. This chain's CDR3 is CASSWETSGRYNEQFF. The DNA for the CDR3 is TGTGCCAGCAGCTGGGAGACTAGCGGGAGATACAATGAGCAGTTCTTC.

There are a few counts of this clone. The chain couples TRBV11-2 to TRBJ1-6; D is undetermined. V was pared by 5 bases and J by 9 bases, with 8 bases between. Looked up from germline, CDR1 is SGHAT and CDR2 is FQNNGV. The CDR3 length is 12 residues. The CDR3 coding sequence is TGTGCCAGCAGCCACCCCAGTTCACCCCTCCACTTT. It translates to CASSHPSSPLHF.

The chain uses TRBV29-1 and TRBJ1-2, with 11 bases matching TRBD1. This CDR3 region has 14 residues. The V gene end was trimmed by 5 bases and the J gene end by 4 bases; junction bases not matched to a gene: 6. Germline V lookup: CDR1 SQVTM, CDR2 ANQGSEA. The CDR3 DNA is TGCAGCGTTCGGACAGGGGGCGACAGCTATGGCTACACCTTC. This sequence encodes CSVRTGGDSYGYTF.

The V call is TRBV7-2, the J call TRBJ2-1; D unresolved. This CDR3 is built from 16 residues. Trimming left V 10 bases short and J 3 bases short, with 22 bases between. Germline V lookup: CDR1 SGHTA, CDR2 FQGNSA. The CDR3 loop is CATTPTTTLYYNEQFF. CDR3 nucleotide sequence: TGTGCCACCACCCCAACCACTACACTATACTACAATGAGCAGTTCTTC.

This rearrangement joins TRBV2 to TRBJ2-5; D is uncertain. The germline V and J ends were trimmed by 7 bases and 0 bases, with 12 bases remaining between them. Looked up from germline, CDR1 is SNHLY and CDR2 is FYNNEI. The CDR3 is made up of 14 amino acids. CDR3 coding DNA: TGTGCCAGCAACACATCGCCGTACCAAGAGACCCAGTACTTC. Protein sequence: CASNTSPYQETQYF.

CDR3 DNA sequence: TGTGCCAGCAGGCCACCTACGACAAGACACACTGAAGCTTTCTTT. Encoded protein: CASRPPTTRHTEAFF. This rearrangement joins TRBV7-9 to TRBJ1-1; D gene ambiguous. The CDR3 sequence is 15 residues long. Trimming removed 6 bases at V and 3 bases at J, with 17 bases between. Per germline, CDR1 SEHNR and CDR2 FQNEAQ (reference sequence).

The chain is built from TRBV28 and TRBJ2-3, with no clear D. The CDR3 is 13 amino acids. Germline loops: CDR1 MDHEN, CDR2 SYDVKM. V was cut by 5 bases and J by 10 bases, with 16 bases left in between. The CDR3 sequence: CASSPRPKPAQYF. CDR3 nucleotides: TGTGCCAGCAGTCCCCGCCCTAAACCTGCGCAGTATTTT. Combining the CDR3 with reference TRBV28 and TRBJ2-3 gives the whole variable domain DVKVTQSSRYLVKRTGEKVFLECVQDMDHENMFWYRQDPGLGLRLIYFSYDVKMKEKGDIPEGYSVSREKKERFSLILESASTNQTSMYLCASSPRPKPAQYFGPGTRLTVL.

This chain joins TRBV24-1 and TRBJ2-5; perhaps TRBD2 as D (6 bases). Germline CDR1 KGHDR, CDR2 SFDVKD. V lost 3 bases and J lost 4, with 8 bases in between. The length of the CDR3 is 13 residues. CDR3 DNA sequence: TGTGCCACCAGTGATATGGGGGGAGAGACCCAGTACTTC. It encodes CATSDMGGETQYF.